What follows are 16 T cell receptor beta chains derived from one specimen sequenced in a study of tumor and adjacent non-tumor tissue in lung cancer (dated by TCRdb to 2017 to 2018). RNA was isolated from bulk unsorted tissue, and RNA quality was assessed with a NanoDrop ND-1000 and an Agilent 2100. Library preparation was by multiplex PCR. Sequenced on an Illumina HiSeq 2500. TCRbeta libraries were built by three rounds of nested PCR using primers (Table S4), following protocols modified from ARM-PCR. In TCRdb, the public reads were trimmed at Q25 with fastp and aligned with MiXCR, with productive beta chains retained. Under each unique CDR3 protein, matching rows form one entry showing the most common genes and DNA. The table for this sample lists around 79,000 distinct CDR3 sequences; over 60% of them were counted only once. The ten largest clones take up about 9.5% of the sample. Sequencing input: lung tumor tissue. Every receptor here comes from a woman aged 35 to 49 with non-small cell lung cancer.

The CDR3 DNA is TGCAGCTTTGTAGGCAGGGGGCGTATGTCCAGGGAGCTGTTTTTT. It yields the protein CSFVGRGRMSRELFF. The chain combines TRBV29-1 with TRBJ2-2; 8 positions agree with TRBD1. There are 15 residues in the CDR3. V trimming: 8 bases; J trimming: 9 bases; junction bases outside the gene matches: 17. Per the germline V gene, CDR1 is SQVTM and CDR2 is ANQGSEA.

The rearrangement uses TRBV13 and TRBJ2-5; no reliable D call. Trimming cost V 6 bases and J 9 bases, with 17 bases left between them. The V gene's germline CDR1 is PRHDT and CDR2 FYEKMQ (reference sequence). The CDR3 consists of 13 residues. The CDR3 sequence: CASRQQDTESQYF. The CDR3 DNA is TGTGCCAGCAGACAACAAGACACGGAGTCCCAGTACTTC.

This clonotype is medium-sized (0.01 to 0.1%) within its sample. This chain joins TRBV11-2 and TRBJ2-1, with unresolved D. This CDR3 spans 13 amino acids. Trimming pared 2 bases from V and 14 bases from J, leaving 16 bases between. CDR1 and CDR2 (germline): SGHAT, FQNNGV. The CDR3 DNA reads as TGTGCCAGCAGCTTATCCGGTCTTGAGCTAGAGTTCTTC. It translates to CASSLSGLELEFF. Looking up the rest from reference TRBV11-2 and TRBJ2-1 gives the full variable domain: EAGVAQSPRYKIIEKRQSVAFWCNPISGHATLYWYQQILGQGPKLLIQFQNNGVVDDSQLPKDRFSAERLKGVDSTLKIQPAKLEDSAVYLCASSLSGLELEFFGPGTRLTVL.

The chain couples TRBV6-1 to TRBJ2-1; D unclear. CDR1 and CDR2 from the germline V gene are MNHNS and SASEGT. With 4 bases removed from V and 10 bases from J, the gap between germline ends came to 5 bases. This CDR3 is built from 10 residues. This CDR3 reads CASSVLEQFF. CDR3 nucleotides: TGTGCCAGCAGTGTACTGGAGCAGTTCTTC.

In the case of this clonotype: Its ends do not fully match the called genes, so a read error is possible. The CDR3 spells CASFLGQSTDAQYF. The CDR3 region has the DNA TGTGCTAGTTTCCTGGGACAGAGCACAGATGCGCAGTATTTT. The V call is TRBV12-5, the J call TRBJ2-3; 7 bases line up with TRBD1. The CDR3 has 14 residues. Looked up from germline, CDR1 is LGHNT and CDR2 is FRNRAP.

As concerns this clonotype: The conserved closing phenylalanine or tryptophan is absent in this CDR3, likely reflecting a read error. The DNA is omitted, as the CDR3 cannot be located on it reliably, and the CDR3 follows TCRdb's listing. The genes are TRBV6-5 and TRBJ1-2; the D call TRBD1 from the table was never checked on the DNA. The V gene's germline CDR1 is MNHEY and CDR2 SVGAGI. 14 amino acids form the CDR3, both terminal residues included. CDR3: CASSSTLQGRGYTY.

The V call is TRBV6-1, the J call TRBJ1-1; D ambiguous. Per the germline V gene, CDR1 is MNHNS and CDR2 is SASEGT. The length of the CDR3 is 15 residues. The CDR3 loop is CASGEGLAGFGGAFF. CDR3 in DNA: TGTGCAAGCGGTGAAGGCCTGGCGGGCTTCGGAGGGGCTTTCTTT.

This clonotype showed up just a few times. One base away lies a much larger clone, so this may be a sequencing read error. This chain uses TRBV12-5 with TRBJ2-4; a possible D gene is TRBD2 (5 bases). CDR3 length: 15 amino acids. Germline CDR1 LGHNT, CDR2 FRNRAP. CDR3 in DNA: TGTACTAGTGGTCGGGGATCGGGGTGGGGAGACATTCAGTACTTC. It yields the protein CTSGRGSGWGDIQYF.

The chain is built from TRBV5-1 and TRBJ2-5; unclear D gene. V was trimmed by 2 bases and J by 0 bases, leaving 8 bases between them. The CDR3 length is 14 residues. Germline CDR1 reads SGHRS; CDR2 reads YFSETQ. CDR3 sequence (DNA): TGCGCCAGCAGCTTCAAGAGTCACCAAGAGACCCAGTACTTC. Protein sequence: CASSFKSHQETQYF.

The CDR3 DNA follows: TGCGCCGGCAATGACCTTGGAGGAAGCACAGATACGCAGTATTTT. This codes for CAGNDLGGSTDTQYF. The J gene is TRBJ2-3, the V gene TRBV10-1; D might be TRBD2 (5 bases). The CDR3 runs 15 residues. CDR1 and CDR2 from the germline V gene are WNHNN and SYGVQD (reference sequence). V lost 11 bases to trimming and J lost 0 bases, with 18 bases between them.

This chain joins TRBV30 and TRBJ2-7; the D gene is possibly TRBD2 (7 bases). V gave up 3 bases and J gave up 0 bases, with 18 bases separating them. This CDR3 region has 16 residues. The V gene's germline CDR1 is GTSNPN and CDR2 SVGIG (reference sequence). The DNA of the CDR3 is TGTGCCTGGAGAGGAGGGGGGGCGAGAATCTCCTACGAGCAGTACTTC. Encoded protein: CAWRGGGARISYEQYF. Variable domain in full (rest from reference TRBV30 and TRBJ2-7): SQTIHQWPATLVQPVGSPLSLECTVEGTSNPNLYWYRQAAGRGLQLLFYSVGIGQISSEVPQNLSASRPQDRQFILSSKKLLLSDSGFYLCAWRGGGARISYEQYFGPGTRLTVT.

The chain uses TRBV29-1 and TRBJ2-7; 8 nucleotides line up with TRBD2. The CDR3 extends over 15 amino acids. Germline loops: CDR1 SQVTM, CDR2 ANQGSEA. CDR3 bases: TGCATCGCCTTGAGGTCGGGGGGGAACTCCTACGAGCAGTACTTC. This codes for CIALRSGGNSYEQYF.

CDR3 protein: CASSYSQRSQEKLFF. In DNA, the CDR3 is TGTGCCAGCAGTTATTCGCAGAGGTCACAGGAAAAACTGTTTTTT. The chain couples TRBV6-5 to TRBJ1-4; D is unclear. CDR3 length: 15 residues. Germline CDR1 reads MNHEY; CDR2 reads SVGAGI. The V gene lost 3 bases and the J gene lost 8 bases, with 16 bases spanning the gap.

A single count supports this clonotype. The conserved phenylalanine or tryptophan normally closing the CDR3 is absent here, so this likely arose from a read error. The V call is TRBV11-2, the J call TRBJ2-1; tentative D call: TRBD2 (6 bases). Germline CDR1 SGHAT, CDR2 FQNNGV. The CDR3 has 16 amino acids. The CDR3 sequence is CTSSKTLATLYNEQFL. CDR3 bases: TGTACCAGCAGCAAGACACTAGCTACACTGTACAATGAGCAGTTCCTC.

This clonotype was recorded at least ten times. Written as DNA, the CDR3 is TGTGCCAGCAGTACCCGGACGTATACTAGCACAGATACGCAGTATTTT. Translation: CASSTRTYTSTDTQYF. V gene TRBV12-3 or TRBV12-4 combines with J gene TRBJ2-3; D gene uncertain. V was shortened by 5 bases and J by 0 bases, with 15 bases between the two germline ends. This CDR3 is built from 16 residues.

The rearrangement joins TRBV20-1 to TRBJ1-5; D unresolved. V lost 0 bases to trimming and J lost 8 bases, with 14 bases between them. Germline values: CDR1 DFQATT, CDR2 SNEGSKA (reference sequence). This CDR3 has 14 residues. The CDR3 here is CSARDLRDGKPQHF. In DNA form, the CDR3 reads TGCAGTGCTAGAGATCTCAGAGACGGGAAGCCCCAGCATTTT.